The 21 T cell receptor beta chains below all came from one sample that was sequenced in a study of Ad26.COV2.S vaccination and SARS-CoV-2 variants. The treatment: around 19 received Ad26.COV2.S at low or high dose, single or two shots; roughly five received placebo; per-sample allocation not given. Samples came from day 63 after the first vaccine or placebo injection. Repertoires were generated with immunoSEQ multiplex PCR, while TCRdb's copy carries only in-frame clones and drops some. The table has 450,000 to 550,000 clones, 89% seen once. The sequenced sample was peripheral blood, obtained in a trial of Ad26.COV2.S vaccine versus placebo. The receptors shown here come from a person between 18 and 65 years old who received the Ad26.COV2.S COVID-19 vaccine or a placebo.

The rearrangement links TRBV15 to TRBJ2-7, with D perhaps matching TRBD2 (5 bases). This CDR3 has 15 amino acids. Looked up from germline, CDR1 is LNHNV and CDR2 is YYDKDF (reference sequence). V lost 0 bases, J lost 3 bases, and 12 bases lay in between. The CDR3 DNA sequence: TGTGCCACCAGCAGAGATCCTCGGGGTAGCTACGAGCAGTACTTC. It yields the protein CATSRDPRGSYEQYF.

The chain is built from TRBV2 and TRBJ2-7; the match to TRBD1 covers 8 bases. The junction had 5 bases not matched to a gene; V was cut back by 6 bases and J by 7 bases. The CDR3 has 12 amino acids. Germline V gives CDR1 SNHLY, CDR2 FYNNEI. The DNA for the CDR3 is TGTGCCAGCAGCCTGACAGGGGAAGAGCAGTACGTC. Protein sequence: CASSLTGEEQYV.

This chain connects TRBV4-2 to TRBJ1-1, with D perhaps matching TRBD1 (6 bases). CDR1 LGHNA and CDR2 YNFKEQ come from the germline V gene. This CDR3 has 16 amino acids. Trimming left V 0 bases short and J 1 base short, with 12 bases between. CDR3 nucleotides: TGTGCCAGCAGCCAAGATATGACAGGCGGGAACACTGAAGCTTTCTTT. It encodes CASSQDMTGGNTEAFF.

This rearrangement joins TRBV4-3 to TRBJ2-3; D is uncertain. The V end was cut by 0 bases, the J end by 0 bases, with 7 bases between. This CDR3 comprises 15 residues. Germline CDR1 reads LGHNA; CDR2 reads YSLEER. The CDR3 bases are TGCGCCAGCAGCCAAGAGGAGAGGAGCACAGATACGCAGTATTTT. Translating it yields CASSQEERSTDTQYF.

V usage is TRBV28 and J usage is TRBJ1-2, with unresolved D. Trimming removed 4 bases from V and 2 bases from J, with 8 bases in between. The CDR3 sequence is 13 residues long. In germline, CDR1 is MDHEN, CDR2 SYDVKM. The CDR3 DNA reads as TGTGCCAGCAGTTCCTACAGAAACTATGGCTACACCTTC. This gives the protein CASSSYRNYGYTF.

The chain links TRBV4-1 to TRBJ2-1, with 12 positions matching TRBD2. The CDR3 runs to 15 residues. The V gene end was trimmed by 7 bases and the J gene end by 3 bases; junction bases not matched to a gene: 4. Germline assignment: CDR1 MGHRA and CDR2 YSYEKL. The CDR3: CASKRTSGVYNEQFF. In DNA, the CDR3 is TGCGCCAGCAAGAGGACTAGCGGGGTCTACAATGAGCAGTTCTTC.

V is TRBV6-5 and J is TRBJ2-7, with a tentative D call TRBD2 (5 bases). The CDR3 spans 13 residues. V lost 4 bases and J lost 7, with 14 bases in between. Looked up from germline, CDR1 is MNHEY and CDR2 is SVGAGI. DNA for the CDR3: TGTGCCAGCAGTTTCCGACCGGGCGGGGAGCAGTACGTC. This encodes CASSFRPGGEQYV.

In this sample, this clone turned up a few times. V gene TRBV4-2 combines with J gene TRBJ1-3, with TRBD1 as a possible D gene (6 bases). CDR3 size: 15 residues. The germline V gene encodes CDR1 LGHNA and CDR2 YNFKEQ. V lost 0 bases and J lost 4, with 10 bases in between. CDR3 sequence (DNA): TGTGCCAGCAGCCAAGATACAGGGCCGGGAAACACCATATATTTT. Protein: CASSQDTGPGNTIYF.

The rearrangement joins TRBV18 to TRBJ2-3; TRBD2 matches 11 bases. The CDR3 totals 18 residues. Looked up from germline, CDR1 is KGHSH and CDR2 is LQKENI. The V and J ends lost 2 bases and 0 bases, in that order; junction bases with no gene match: 7. The CDR3 sequence is CASSPLAGGPASTDTQYF. CDR3 DNA: TGTGCCAGCTCACCATTAGCGGGAGGGCCGGCGAGCACAGATACGCAGTATTTT.

The genes are TRBV5-1 and TRBJ1-2; the D is unclear. V shed 2 bases and J shed 4 bases, with 12 bases lying between them. CDR3 length: 14 residues. Per the germline V gene, CDR1 is SGHRS and CDR2 is YFSETQ. The CDR3 DNA reads as TGCGCCAGCAGCTTCCTAGACACCGCCTATGGCTACACCTTC. Protein product: CASSFLDTAYGYTF.

The chain carries TRBV4-3 and TRBJ2-6, with TRBD1 as a possible D gene (6 bases). Germline CDR1 LGHNA, CDR2 YSLEER. V was trimmed by 3 bases and J by 2 bases, leaving 14 bases between them. The CDR3 is 17 amino acids. CDR3 DNA: TGCGCCAGCAGCCAGAGGATACAGGGTGCTGGGGCCAACGTCCTGACTTTC. Translation: CASSQRIQGAGANVLTF.

The rearrangement uses TRBV19 and TRBJ2-1, with TRBD2 identical over 8 bases. Germline V CDR1 and CDR2: LNHDA, SQIVND (reference sequence). The CDR3 contains 13 residues. The V gene end was trimmed by 7 bases and the J gene end by 9 bases; junction bases not matched to a gene: 8. CDR3 sequence: CASTSGSAFEQFF. The CDR3, as DNA: TGTGCCAGTACAAGCGGGAGCGCATTTGAGCAGTTCTTC.

The chain employs TRBV18 and TRBJ1-3; D is perhaps TRBD1 (5 bases). The CDR3 covers 16 residues. Trimming took 7 bases from V and 0 from J, leaving 16 bases between them. Germline V lookup: CDR1 KGHSH, CDR2 LQKENI. CDR3 residues: CASFSSKGTSGNTIYF. In DNA form, the CDR3 reads TGTGCCAGCTTCTCCTCCAAGGGGACCTCTGGAAACACCATATATTTT.

The DNA for the CDR3 is TGTGCCAGCAGCTTCGACAGGGTAAACACCGGGGAGCTGTTTTTT. Translating it yields CASSFDRVNTGELFF. This sequence joins TRBV7-2 and TRBJ2-2; TRBD1 matches at 7 bases. CDR3 length: 15 amino acids. Germline loops: CDR1 SGHTA, CDR2 FQGNSA. V dropped 3 bases and J dropped 2; count of bases not matched to a gene: 3. Supplemented by reference TRBV7-2 and TRBJ2-2, the full variable domain reads GAGVSQSPSNKVTEKGKDVELRCDPISGHTALYWYRQSLGQGLEFLIYFQGNSAPDKSGLPSDRFSAERTGGSVSTLTIQRTQQEDSAVYLCASSFDRVNTGELFFGEGSRLTVL.

V is TRBV7-2 and J is TRBJ2-1; D is possibly TRBD2 (5 bases). The CDR3 loop spans 17 amino acids. V shed 1 base and J shed 6 bases, with 19 bases lying between them. Germline lookup yields CDR1 SGHTA and CDR2 FQGNSA. The CDR3 loop is CASSLVQGGAVGNEQFF. CDR3 bases: TGTGCCAGCAGCTTAGTTCAAGGAGGAGCAGTCGGCAATGAGCAGTTCTTC.

The rearrangement links TRBV24-1 to TRBJ2-3, with 7 nucleotides matching TRBD1. Looked up from germline, CDR1 is KGHDR and CDR2 is SFDVKD. Losses at the gene ends were 7 bases for V and 4 bases for J; bases not matched to a gene: 10. CDR3 length: 15 amino acids. The chain's CDR3 is CATRSRQGAADTQYF. The CDR3 nucleotides are TGTGCCACCAGATCCAGACAGGGTGCGGCAGATACGCAGTATTTT.

This chain joins TRBV5-1 and TRBJ2-3; tentatively, D is TRBD2 (7 bases). Germline-derived CDR1 and CDR2 are SGHRS and YFSETQ. The CDR3 length is 15 residues. V was pared by 1 base and J by 3 bases, with 12 bases between. CDR3 bases: TGCGCCAGCAGCTTGACAGGGAGGGGGACAGATACGCAGTATTTT. It is translated as CASSLTGRGTDTQYF.

The chain couples TRBV3-1 (or the pseudogene TRBV3-2) to TRBJ1-1; D is unclear. CDR3 length equals 14 residues. CDR1 is LGHDT, CDR2 YNNKEL, per germline (reference sequence). The germline V and J ends were trimmed by 4 bases and 2 bases, with 11 bases remaining between them. In DNA, the CDR3 is TGTGCCAGCAGCCGAACCACTGGAAACACTGAAGCTTTCTTT. As protein: CASSRTTGNTEAFF.

CDR3 bases: TGTGCCAGCAGTTCTCCGGGGGGACGACAGCCCCAGCATTTT. This sequence encodes CASSSPGGRQPQHF. The gene calls are TRBV6-2 or TRBV6-3 and TRBJ1-5, with D possibly matching TRBD1 (5 bases). CDR1 is MNHEY, CDR2 SVGEGT, per germline. Trimming shortened V by 4 bases and J by 7 bases, and 14 bases separated the two germline ends. The CDR3 extends over 14 amino acids.

The V call is TRBV2, the J call TRBJ1-6, with TRBD1 identical over 7 bases. The V segment lost 10 bases and the J segment 9 bases; nucleotides outside the gene matches: 12. This CDR3 comprises 14 residues. The germline gives CDR1 SNHLY, CDR2 FYNNEI. The CDR3 loop reads CATLRDRVASPLHF. CDR3 bases: TGTGCCACCCTAAGAGACAGGGTGGCTTCACCCCTCCACTTT.

V gene TRBV6-1 combines with J gene TRBJ1-3, with 7 bases fitting TRBD1. The CDR3 sequence is 14 residues long. Germline lookup yields CDR1 MNHNS and CDR2 SASEGT. V dropped 2 bases and J dropped 5; count of bases not matched to a gene: 3. CDR3 region: CASSEQQGRNTIYF. The CDR3 DNA reads as TGTGCCAGCAGTGAACAACAGGGGAGAAACACCATATATTTT.